This T cell receptor (beta chain) was identified during a study of pediatric ulcerative colitis. Study-level background: Fewer than 10 patients showed pancolitis and two showed left-sided colitis.

As to this clone: No antigen is known for it.

General observations from the study: No controls had the two rectal clonotypes shared by ulcerative colitis patients. Compared with controls, ulcerative colitis showed greater blood-rectum clone sharing.

Sequenced by immunoSEQ multiplex PCR; TCRdb stores in-frame clones only, minus some. This table has 35,000 or so clones, 73% appearing once. Trimming took 6 bases from V and 4 from J, leaving 13 bases between them. Germline V gene sequence: CDR1 ENHRY, CDR2 SYGVKD. The CDR3 length is 13 residues. The rectum was sampled with one to two pinch biopsies at colonoscopy. Sequencing input: gut tissue. This TCR was sampled from a boy younger than 18 with moderate ulcerative colitis. The chain couples TRBV10-3 to TRBJ2-7; possible D gene TRBD2, 6 bases. Written as DNA, the CDR3 is TGTGCCATCAGCGGGACTGAGGGGTACGAGCAGTACTTC. It codes for CAISGTEGYEQYF.